The 4 T cell receptor beta chains reported below all come from one sample, sequenced in a study of cytomegalovirus exposure and HLA in healthy donors. Primers: 60 Vbeta forward and 13 Jbeta reverse. Using immunoSEQ multiplex PCR, the repertoire was profiled, and TCRdb retains in-frame clones only, with some absent. The sample table includes approximately 120,000 clones. Specimen: PBMCs. The source is a man aged 18 to 30 in good health and CMV-seronegative.

V and J are TRBV10-3 and TRBJ2-2; 10 bases match TRBD2. Per the germline V gene, CDR1 is ENHRY and CDR2 is SYGVKD. There are 19 residues in the CDR3. J was trimmed by 6 bases and V by 0 bases; bases with no gene match: 13. Here the CDR3 DNA reads TGTGCCATCAGTGAGTCTTCTAGCGGGGGCCCCGCGAGCGCCGGGGAGCTGTTTTTT. Translated, it gives CAISESSSGGPASAGELFF.

This chain links TRBV5-4 with TRBJ2-7, with 11 nucleotides matching TRBD2. The trim removed 4 bases at V and 4 bases at J, leaving 10 bases unmatched. The CDR3 covers 16 residues. CDR1 is SGHNT and CDR2 is YYREEE in the germline V gene (reference sequence). The CDR3 DNA sequence: TGTGCCAGCAGCCAAATCCCTAGCGGGGGGACGTACGAGCAGTACTTC. It is translated as CASSQIPSGGTYEQYF.

The J gene is TRBJ2-7, the V gene TRBV10-1, with 8 bases identical to TRBD2. The CDR3 runs 17 residues. V was clipped by 3 bases and J by 2 bases; unmatched bases: 12. Germline values: CDR1 WNHNN, CDR2 SYGVQD (reference sequence). This CDR3 reads CASSDGAGALGAYEQYF. CDR3 coding DNA: TGCGCCAGCAGTGACGGAGCGGGGGCCCTCGGAGCCTACGAGCAGTACTTC.

The chain joins TRBV6-5 to TRBJ1-4; D gene uncertain. Trimming cost V 0 bases and J 14 bases, with 13 bases left between them. From germline, CDR1 is MNHEY and CDR2 SVGAGI. CDR3 length: 13 amino acids. CDR3 in DNA: TGTGCCAGCAGTTACTCGACCCGGCGGCTCCTGTTTTTT. Its translation: CASSYSTRRLLFF.